This TCR beta chain was sequenced during a study of regulatory T cells in long-lasting Graves disease. Study results and limitations: Public clonotype sharing was higher in persistent than newly diagnosed patients. TRBV28, TRBJ1-2 and TRBJ2-5 emerged as the favored segments in persistent disease.

Worth noting for this clonotype: Its matching antigen is unknown.

Germline-derived CDR1 and CDR2 are DFQATT and SNEGSKA (reference sequence). The CDR3 runs 14 residues. V gave up 1 base and J gave up 3 bases, with 10 bases separating them. In building TCR beta libraries, iRepertoire HTBI primers were used together with Arm-PCR of CDR3 regions. In the authors' workflow: Taken together, the samples had fewer than 70 TRBV and 13 to 15 TRBJ segments identified. MiXCR, run by TCRdb on the multiplex PCR reads, gives a single entry per CDR3 protein. Here the V and J calls rest on TCRdb's processing, not on the authors' analysis. Of 250,000 or so distinct CDR3 sequences in the sample, roughly 21% were seen once. Stated time point: newly diagnosed GD, antithyroid drugs for less than 3 months. RNA from PBMCs was the source of the TCR library.

The specimen was peripheral blood mononuclear cells (PBMCs), collected at new diagnosis, from a patient treated with antithyroid drugs. This TCR came from a female donor with Graves disease. The chain carries TRBV20-1 and TRBJ1-5, with a weak D call TRBD1 (6 bases). This CDR3 reads CSARGRQVNQPQHF. The CDR3 DNA reads TGCAGTGCTAGAGGAAGACAGGTCAATCAGCCCCAGCATTTT.